This TCR beta chain was sequenced during a study of T cells after somatic rescue of genetic block. This clone was recorded a few times. Assay: immunoSEQ multiplex PCR; the TCRdb copy retains only in-frame clones and omits some. The top ten hold roughly a fifth of the sample, which has about 12,000 clones, over 60% seen once. The germline V gene encodes CDR1 SGHVS and CDR2 FQNEAQ. The V end was cut by 1 base, the J end by 2 bases, with 8 bases between. This CDR3 region has 14 residues. The chain links TRBV7-8 to TRBJ1-1, with D maybe TRBD1 (5 bases). The sequenced sample consisted of peripheral blood mononuclear cells (PBMCs). This clonotype originated in a boy between 5 and 17 years old. CDR3 loop: CASSLGTINTEAFF. Written as DNA, the CDR3 is TGTGCCAGCAGCTTAGGGACAATAAACACTGAAGCTTTCTTT.